The 29 T cell receptor beta chains presented below share a single source sample, sequenced in a study of blood T cell repertoires in COVID-19. This table comes from immunoSEQ multiplex PCR, and its TCRdb copy is limited to in-frame clones, with some not included. Of roughly 330,000 clones detected, approximately 90% appear once; the ten largest clones hold approximately 6%. The sample taken for sequencing was PBMCs or T cells enriched from blood (not recorded which). The origin of the receptors is a woman aged 30 to 39 who had recovered from COVID-19.

This rearrangement joins TRBV27 to TRBJ2-3, with TRBD1 as a possible D gene (6 bases). This CDR3 region has 15 residues. Trimming removed 5 bases at V and 0 bases at J, with 12 bases between. Germline CDR1 and CDR2: MNHEY and SMNVEV (reference sequence). The DNA of the CDR3 is TGTGCCAGCAGTCCCGGACAGATCAGCACAGATACGCAGTATTTT. This sequence encodes CASSPGQISTDTQYF.

This chain links TRBV19 with TRBJ2-7; the match to TRBD1 covers 8 bases. From germline, CDR1 is LNHDA and CDR2 SQIVND (reference sequence). After removal of 10 bases from V and 0 bases from J, the junction contained 11 bases not matched to a gene. This CDR3 region has 15 residues. CDR3 sequence reads: CATRGQGEYSYEQYF. CDR3 sequence (DNA): TGTGCCACCCGAGGACAGGGCGAATACTCCTACGAGCAGTACTTC.

The genes are TRBV6-5 and TRBJ2-7, with 8 positions matching TRBD1. From germline, CDR1 is MNHEY and CDR2 SVGAGI. This CDR3 contains 16 residues. V lost 4 bases to trimming and J lost 0 bases; unmatched junction nucleotides: 8. The CDR3 DNA reads TGTGCCAGCAGTTCCGACAGGGGATTGAGCTCCTACGAGCAGTACTTC. It translates to CASSSDRGLSSYEQYF.

The chain links TRBV27 to TRBJ1-2; 7 bases agree with TRBD1. This CDR3 region has 15 residues. Germline lookup yields CDR1 MNHEY and CDR2 SMNVEV (reference sequence). V dropped 6 bases and J dropped 0; count of bases not matched to a gene: 7. The CDR3 is CASRDQGEANYGYTF. The CDR3 nucleotides read TGTGCCAGCAGGGACCAGGGGGAGGCTAACTATGGCTACACCTTC.

This clone was seen a handful of times. This rearrangement joins TRBV7-8 to TRBJ1-1; D gene ambiguous. The V end was cut by 2 bases, the J end by 2 bases, with 3 bases between. The CDR3 sequence is 12 residues long. Germline V gives CDR1 SGHVS, CDR2 FQNEAQ. The CDR3 is CASSLLNTEAFF. The CDR3 DNA is TGTGCCAGCAGCTTACTAAACACTGAAGCTTTCTTT.

The chain carries TRBV4-1 and TRBJ1-2; D is undetermined. Germline CDR1 reads MGHRA; CDR2 reads YSYEKL. V lost 3 bases and J 3 bases, leaving 8 bases between the germline ends. The CDR3 runs 13 residues. The CDR3 region has the DNA TGCGCCAGCAGCCAGATGGGCGACTATGGCTACACCTTC. Its protein product is CASSQMGDYGYTF.

The rearrangement uses TRBV7-8 and TRBJ1-4; D perhaps matches TRBD1 (5 bases). Germline lookup yields CDR1 SGHVS and CDR2 FQNEAQ. This CDR3 contains 15 residues. V was cut by 5 bases and J by 7 bases, with 17 bases left in between. The CDR3 nucleotides read TGTGCCAGCAGCCCAAGAGCCGGGGGTGGTGAAAAACTGTTTTTT. This codes for CASSPRAGGGEKLFF.

V gene TRBV19 combines with J gene TRBJ1-1; D is possibly TRBD1 (6 bases). CDR1 LNHDA and CDR2 SQIVND come from the germline V gene (reference sequence). The CDR3 has 13 amino acids. Trimming left V 11 bases short and J 4 bases short, with 17 bases between. CDR3 nucleotides: TGTGCCTCGAGACAGGTTGTTGGCACTGAAGCTTTCTTT. This sequence encodes CASRQVVGTEAFF.

This chain uses TRBV7-3 with TRBJ2-1; D gene ambiguous. The germline gives CDR1 SGHTA, CDR2 FQGTGA. V lost 3 bases and J lost 3, with 6 bases in between. The length of the CDR3 is 13 residues. CDR3 sequence (DNA): TGTGCCAGCAGCTTTGCGCACTACAATGAGCAGTTCTTC. Residues: CASSFAHYNEQFF.

In DNA form, the CDR3 reads TGTGCCAGCAGCCCAGAGAGCGCAGCCGACACTGAAGCTTTCTTT. The encoded protein is CASSPESAADTEAFF. The V gene is TRBV7-9, the J gene TRBJ1-1; no clear D gene. The CDR3 has 15 amino acids. Trimming cost V 5 bases and J 3 bases, with 16 bases left between them. Germline V gene lookup returns CDR1 SEHNR and CDR2 FQNEAQ (reference sequence).

This chain joins TRBV5-1 and TRBJ2-1, with 12 bases fitting TRBD2. J was trimmed by 5 bases and V by 1 base; bases with no gene match: 7. The CDR3 covers 17 residues. In germline, CDR1 is SGHRS, CDR2 YFSETQ. CDR3: CASSLTSGGPSHNEQFF. The CDR3 DNA sequence: TGCGCCAGCAGCTTGACTAGCGGGGGGCCTTCCCACAATGAGCAGTTCTTC.

The rearrangement joins TRBV6-1 to TRBJ1-2; a possible D gene is TRBD1 (6 bases). The CDR3 has 13 amino acids. With 3 bases removed from V and 3 bases from J, the gap between germline ends came to 8 bases. Germline V gene sequence: CDR1 MNHNS, CDR2 SASEGT. CDR3 coding DNA: TGTGCCAGCAGTGACAACAGGGACTATGGCTACACCTTC. Its translation: CASSDNRDYGYTF.

This chain links TRBV4-1 with TRBJ1-1; TRBD1 agrees at 8 bases. The ends lost 0 bases at V and 0 bases at J; junction bases unmatched: 6. The germline V gene has CDR1 MGHRA and CDR2 YSYEKL. The CDR3 is 17 amino acids. The CDR3 DNA is TGCGCCAGCAGCCAAGATCCCGGACAGGGACTGAACACTGAAGCTTTCTTT. Translated, it gives CASSQDPGQGLNTEAFF.

The J gene is TRBJ1-1, the V gene TRBV30; 8 nucleotides align to TRBD1. V lost 3 bases to trimming and J lost 5 bases; unmatched junction nucleotides: 5. This CDR3 is 13 amino acids long. Germline V gene data show CDR1 as GTSNPN and CDR2 as SVGIG (reference sequence). The CDR3 loop reads CAWRKDRGTEAFF. CDR3 coding DNA: TGTGCCTGGAGGAAAGACAGGGGAACTGAAGCTTTCTTT.

The chain uses TRBV5-1 and TRBJ1-1; TRBD1 is a possible D gene (6 bases). Germline V gene sequence: CDR1 SGHRS, CDR2 YFSETQ. This CDR3 region has 14 residues. V lost 2 bases and J 3 bases, leaving 11 bases between the germline ends. This CDR3 reads CASSLSGGYTEAFF. The DNA for the CDR3 is TGCGCCAGCAGCTTATCTGGGGGCTACACTGAAGCTTTCTTT.

Written as DNA, the CDR3 is TGTGCCAGCAGCTTGACGACAGTCGACACTGAAGCTTTCTTT. This codes for CASSLTTVDTEAFF. The rearrangement links TRBV5-5 to TRBJ1-1; perhaps TRBD1 as D (5 bases). The V end lost 1 base, the J end lost 3 bases, and 10 bases lay between the germline ends. The CDR3 extends over 14 amino acids. Per germline, CDR1 SGHKS and CDR2 YYEKEE (reference sequence).

This rearrangement joins TRBV4-3 to TRBJ2-6, with D possibly matching TRBD2 (6 bases). Per germline, CDR1 LGHNA and CDR2 YSLEER. This CDR3 comprises 15 residues. V shed 3 bases and J shed 2 bases, with 8 bases lying between them. CDR3 coding DNA: TGCGCCAGCAGCCAGGGGGGTGCTGGGGCCAACGTCCTGACTTTC. Translated, it gives CASSQGGAGANVLTF.

V usage is TRBV28 and J usage is TRBJ2-7; 8 bases match TRBD2. The CDR3 runs to 15 residues. The ends lost 5 bases at V and 3 bases at J; junction bases unmatched: 9. The germline CDR1 and CDR2 sequences are MDHEN and SYDVKM. CDR3 sequence (DNA): TGTGCCAGCAGTCGCCGGGGGGGCAGCTTCTACGAGCAGTACTTC. Protein sequence: CASSRRGGSFYEQYF.

The chain is built from TRBV4-1 and TRBJ1-2; D gene uncertain. The germline gives CDR1 MGHRA, CDR2 YSYEKL. Trimming left V 0 bases short and J 8 bases short, with 13 bases between. This CDR3 region has 14 residues. The CDR3 here is CASSQDLGYEGYTF. The CDR3 DNA sequence: TGCGCCAGCAGCCAAGACCTCGGTTATGAAGGCTACACCTTC.

The CDR3 loop is CASSQEGTRGYTF. In DNA, the CDR3 is TGTGCCAGCAGCCAAGAAGGGACACGGGGCTACACCTTC. The chain has TRBV14 and TRBJ1-2, with D perhaps TRBD1 (6 bases). The V end lost 0 bases, the J end lost 8 bases, and 10 bases lay between the germline ends. Germline CDR1 is SGHDN and CDR2 is FVKESK. The CDR3 contains 13 residues.

Written as DNA, the CDR3 is TGTGCCAGCAGCCACGGACAGGGAGCGAACTATGGCTACACCTTC. Translated: CASSHGQGANYGYTF. The chain couples TRBV3-1 (or the pseudogene TRBV3-2) to TRBJ1-2; 8 bases are shared with TRBD1. The trim removed 3 bases at V and 2 bases at J, leaving 5 bases unmatched. The CDR3 length is 15 residues. Germline V gives CDR1 LGHDT, CDR2 YNNKEL (reference sequence).

The CDR3 nucleotides read TGTGCCAGCAGCTCCCAGGGGGCAATGATTGAAAAACTGTTTTTT. This sequence encodes CASSSQGAMIEKLFF. The genes are TRBV7-8 and TRBJ1-4; 8 bases line up with TRBD1. CDR1 and CDR2 from the germline V gene are SGHVS and FQNEAQ. The CDR3 is made up of 15 amino acids. With 4 bases clipped from V and 7 bases from J, the junction kept 8 bases outside the gene matches. Combining the CDR3 with reference TRBV7-8 and TRBJ1-4 gives the whole variable domain GAGVSQSPRYKVAKRGQDVALRCDPISGHVSLFWYQQALGQGPEFLTYFQNEAQLDKSGLPSDRFFAERPEGSVSTLKIQRTQQEDSAVYLCASSSQGAMIEKLFFGSGTQLSVL.

The V call is TRBV6-5, the J call TRBJ1-1; D might be TRBD1 (6 bases). Germline CDR1 reads MNHEY; CDR2 reads SVGAGI. The length of the CDR3 is 14 residues. V shed 6 bases and J shed 5 bases, with 16 bases lying between them. The CDR3 nucleotides read TGTGCCAGCAGGATGGGGGGGGCGCGAACTGAAGCTTTCTTT. Its translation: CASRMGGARTEAFF.

The V and J genes are TRBV6-5 and TRBJ1-1; the D is unclear. The CDR3 runs 13 residues. Germline V gives CDR1 MNHEY, CDR2 SVGAGI. V lost 0 bases and J lost 3, with 5 bases in between. The CDR3 is CASSYSRYTEAFF. DNA of the CDR3: TGTGCCAGCAGTTACTCACGGTACACTGAAGCTTTCTTT.

This chain joins TRBV19 and TRBJ1-4; TRBD1 might be the D (5 bases). Trimming stripped 5 bases from V and 8 bases from J, with 12 bases between. Germline CDR1 LNHDA, CDR2 SQIVND (reference sequence). The CDR3 spans 13 residues. Written as DNA, the CDR3 is TGTGCCAGTAGTGAATCAGGGCTCGAAAAACTGTTTTTT. This sequence encodes CASSESGLEKLFF. Looking up the rest from reference TRBV19 and TRBJ1-4 gives the full variable domain: DGGITQSPKYLFRKEGQNVTLSCEQNLNHDAMYWYRQDPGQGLRLIYYSQIVNDFQKGDIAEGYSVSREKKESFPLTVTSAQKNPTAFYLCASSESGLEKLFFGSGTQLSVL.

The chain recombines TRBV27 with TRBJ2-2, with 8 bases fitting TRBD2. V lost 7 bases to trimming and J lost 3 bases; unmatched junction nucleotides: 4. Germline CDR1 is MNHEY and CDR2 is SMNVEV (reference sequence). There are 14 residues in the CDR3. CDR3 nucleotide sequence: TGTGCCAGCAACAGCGGGGGTTACACCGGGGAGCTGTTTTTT. Translated, it gives CASNSGGYTGELFF.

The chain carries TRBV3-1 (or the pseudogene TRBV3-2) and TRBJ1-2, with D perhaps matching TRBD1 (6 bases). Germline V gene sequence: CDR1 LGHDT, CDR2 YNNKEL (reference sequence). CDR3 length equals 17 residues. V lost 4 bases and J 4 bases, leaving 22 bases between the germline ends. The CDR3 DNA follows: TGTGCCAGCAGCCGCCCGCAGGGGCGATCTGGTCTCTATGGCTACACCTTC. The encoded protein is CASSRPQGRSGLYGYTF.

Only a few counts were recorded for this clone. J is TRBJ1-1 and V is TRBV5-1, with D perhaps matching TRBD1 (5 bases). Germline loops: CDR1 SGHRS, CDR2 YFSETQ. The CDR3 extends over 14 amino acids. V shed 4 bases and J shed 2 bases, with 12 bases lying between them. Here the CDR3 reads CASSGLGTNTEAFF. The CDR3, as DNA: TGCGCCAGCAGCGGACTAGGGACCAACACTGAAGCTTTCTTT.

CDR3: CASSLLRQGAYEQYF. The CDR3 DNA reads TGTGCCAGCAGCTTACTTAGACAGGGGGCGTACGAGCAGTACTTC. V and J are TRBV7-8 and TRBJ2-7; 10 bases agree with TRBD1. CDR1 is SGHVS and CDR2 is FQNEAQ in the germline V gene. The V and J ends lost 2 bases and 4 bases, in that order; junction bases with no gene match: 5. This CDR3 comprises 15 residues.